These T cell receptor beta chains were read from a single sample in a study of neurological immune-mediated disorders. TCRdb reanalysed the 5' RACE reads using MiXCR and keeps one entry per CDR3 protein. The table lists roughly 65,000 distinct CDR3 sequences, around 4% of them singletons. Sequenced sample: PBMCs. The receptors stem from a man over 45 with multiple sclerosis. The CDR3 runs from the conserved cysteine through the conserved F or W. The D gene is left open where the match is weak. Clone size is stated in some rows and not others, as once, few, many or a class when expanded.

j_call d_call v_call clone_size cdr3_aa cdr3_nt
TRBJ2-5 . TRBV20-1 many CSAAERTGRETQYF TGCAGTGCCGCGGAACGGACTGGACGAGAGACCCAGTACTTC
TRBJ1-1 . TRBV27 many CASSSNPNTEAFF TGTGCCAGCAGTTCGAACCCGAACACTGAAGCTTTCTTT
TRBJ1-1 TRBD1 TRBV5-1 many CASSKQGARTEAFF TGCGCCAGCAGCAAACAGGGGGCTCGCACTGAAGCTTTCTTT
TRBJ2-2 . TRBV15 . CATSRDTAGGTGELFF TGTGCCACCAGCAGAGATACGGCCGGGGGCACCGGGGAGCTGTTTTTT
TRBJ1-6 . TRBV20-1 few CSARAGSRNNSPLHF TGCAGTGCTAGAGCGGGATCGAGGAATAATTCACCCCTCCACTTT
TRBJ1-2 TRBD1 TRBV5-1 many CASSSVSGGLLYGYTF TGCGCCAGCAGCTCCGTCTCAGGGGGATTACTATATGGCTACACCTTC
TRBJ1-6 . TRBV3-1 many CASSLGTQNSPLHF TGTGCCAGCAGCCTCGGGACACAAAATTCACCCCTCCACTTT
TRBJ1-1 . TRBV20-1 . CSARAQRRGATEAFF TGCAGTGCTAGAGCTCAAAGACGGGGGGCCACTGAAGCTTTCTTT
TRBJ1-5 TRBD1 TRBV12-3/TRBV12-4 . CASSLAQGYQPQHF TGTGCCAGCAGCCTTGCACAGGGGTATCAGCCCCAGCATTTT
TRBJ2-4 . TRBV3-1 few CASSQDSGAGKIQYF TGTGCCAGCAGCCAAGACTCGGGGGCCGGAAAAATTCAGTACTTC
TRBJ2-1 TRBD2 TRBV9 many CASSVGASGGAGEQFF TGTGCCAGCAGCGTAGGTGCTAGCGGGGGGGCAGGTGAGCAGTTCTTC
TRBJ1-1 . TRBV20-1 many CSAERGRTEAFF TGCAGTGCCGAAAGGGGGAGGACTGAAGCTTTCTTT
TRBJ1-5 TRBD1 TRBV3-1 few CASRGQPNQPQHF TGTGCCAGCAGGGGACAGCCTAATCAGCCCCAGCATTTT
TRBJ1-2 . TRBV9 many CASSAISGGSNYGYTF TGTGCCAGCAGCGCAATCAGTGGGGGGAGTAACTATGGCTACACCTTC
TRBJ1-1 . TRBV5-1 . CASSLARGPTEAFF TGCGCCAGCAGCTTGGCCCGCGGGCCCACTGAAGCTTTCTTT
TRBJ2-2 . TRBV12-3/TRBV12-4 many CASSLGISGELFF TGTGCCAGCAGTTTAGGCATATCTGGGGAGCTGTTTTTT
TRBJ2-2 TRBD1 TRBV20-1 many CSASRGQGHTGELFF TGCAGTGCTTCTAGGGGACAGGGACACACCGGGGAGCTGTTTTTT
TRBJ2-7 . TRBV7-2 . CASRSRGEQYF TGTGCCAGCAGATCCAGGGGAGAGCAGTACTTC
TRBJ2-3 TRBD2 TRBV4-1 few CASSQTSRAGAGDTQYF TGCGCCAGCAGCCAAACCAGTCGAGCGGGGGCCGGAGATACGCAGTATTTT
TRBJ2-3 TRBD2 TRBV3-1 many CASSQGGGKDTQYF TGTGCCAGCAGCCAAGGGGGGGGAAAAGATACGCAGTATTTT
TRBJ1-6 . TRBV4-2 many CASSPGNSPLHF TGTGCCAGCAGCCCAGGGAATTCACCCCTCCACTTT
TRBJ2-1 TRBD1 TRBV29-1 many CSMDRDRPYNEQFF TGCAGCATGGACCGGGACAGACCCTACAATGAGCAGTTCTTC
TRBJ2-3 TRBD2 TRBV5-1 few CASSLFSGGRTDTQYF TGCGCCAGCAGCTTGTTTAGCGGGGGGCGCACAGATACGCAGTATTTT
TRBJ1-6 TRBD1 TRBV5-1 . CASSSHDRGRDSPLNF TGCGCCAGCAGCTCCCACGACAGGGGGCGGGATTCACCCCTCAACTTT
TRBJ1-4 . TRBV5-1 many CASTWGGSRGEKLFF TGCGCCAGCACCTGGGGAGGCTCCCGCGGGGAAAAACTGTTTTTT
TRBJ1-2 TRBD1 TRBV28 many CASSSGTGIYGYTF TGTGCCAGCAGTTCCGGGACAGGGATCTATGGCTACACCTTC
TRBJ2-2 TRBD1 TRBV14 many CASSKTGGANTGELFF TGTGCCAGCAGCAAAACAGGGGGCGCGAACACCGGGGAGCTGTTTTTT
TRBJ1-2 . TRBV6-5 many CASSYRAGGYGYTF TGTGCCAGCAGTTACAGAGCAGGAGGATATGGCTACACCTTC
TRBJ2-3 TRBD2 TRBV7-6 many CASSLGSLAAASTDTQYF TGTGCCAGCAGCTTAGGATCACTAGCGGCCGCTAGCACAGATACGCAGTATTTT
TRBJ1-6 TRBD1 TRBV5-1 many CASSFLDRGSPLNF TGCGCCAGCAGCTTTCTCGACAGGGGTTCACCCCTCAACTTT
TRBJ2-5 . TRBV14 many CASSQESWLGETQYF TGTGCCAGCAGCCAAGAGAGCTGGCTTGGAGAGACCCAGTACTTC
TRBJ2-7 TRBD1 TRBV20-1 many CSARFRDRSSYEQYF TGCAGTGCTAGATTTCGGGACAGAAGTTCCTACGAGCAGTACTTC